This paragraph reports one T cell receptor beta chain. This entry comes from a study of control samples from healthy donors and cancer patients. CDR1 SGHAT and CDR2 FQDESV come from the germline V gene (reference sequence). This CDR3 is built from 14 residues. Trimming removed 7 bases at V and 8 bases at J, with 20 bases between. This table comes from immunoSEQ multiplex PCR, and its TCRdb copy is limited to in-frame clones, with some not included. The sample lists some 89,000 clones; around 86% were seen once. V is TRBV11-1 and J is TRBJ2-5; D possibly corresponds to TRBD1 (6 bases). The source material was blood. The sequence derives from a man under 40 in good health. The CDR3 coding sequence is TGTGCCAGCACCCAGGACAGACAAGAGAAAACCCAGTACTTC. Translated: CASTQDRQEKTQYF. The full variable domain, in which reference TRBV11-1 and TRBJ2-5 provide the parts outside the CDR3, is EAEVAQSPRYKITEKSQAVAFWCDPISGHATLYWYRQILGQGPELLVQFQDESVVDDSQLPKDRFSAERLKGVDSTLKIQPAELGDSAMYLCASTQDRQEKTQYFGPGTRLLVL.